This T cell receptor (beta chain) stems from a study of radiation and T cells in renal cell carcinoma. Study background: Nephrectomy followed 15 Gy stereotactic body radiation by 4 weeks.

Study outcomes and limitations: Top tumor clonotypes rose in blood 2 weeks post-radiation, then contracted. Baseline intratumoral clonotype presence is unknown without pretreatment biopsies.

This CDR3 comprises 15 residues. In germline, CDR1 is LNHDA, CDR2 SQIVND (reference sequence). The junction had 11 bases not matched to a gene; V was cut back by 7 bases and J by 8 bases. In this sample, this clone turned up once. Its antigen is not known. Time point noted: baseline pretreatment blood. Described treatment: 15 Gy SBRT to primary tumor, nephrectomy 4 weeks later. Blood was sampled at baseline, 2 weeks and 4 weeks after SBRT. The assay was immunoSEQ multiplex PCR, and TCRdb's table has in-frame clones only and misses some. Counted here are 130,000 to 150,000 clones, about 88% occurring once; the ten biggest clones make up 12%.

The sequence derives from a woman aged 45-65 years with renal cell carcinoma. V usage is TRBV19 and J usage is TRBJ2-1; 10 bases line up with TRBD2. Specimen: blood, collected from a patient whose treatment included radiotherapy and nephrectomy. The CDR3 sequence is CASIAGSGGADEQFF. The DNA for the CDR3 is TGTGCCAGTATCGCGGGGAGCGGGGGGGCGGATGAGCAGTTCTTC.